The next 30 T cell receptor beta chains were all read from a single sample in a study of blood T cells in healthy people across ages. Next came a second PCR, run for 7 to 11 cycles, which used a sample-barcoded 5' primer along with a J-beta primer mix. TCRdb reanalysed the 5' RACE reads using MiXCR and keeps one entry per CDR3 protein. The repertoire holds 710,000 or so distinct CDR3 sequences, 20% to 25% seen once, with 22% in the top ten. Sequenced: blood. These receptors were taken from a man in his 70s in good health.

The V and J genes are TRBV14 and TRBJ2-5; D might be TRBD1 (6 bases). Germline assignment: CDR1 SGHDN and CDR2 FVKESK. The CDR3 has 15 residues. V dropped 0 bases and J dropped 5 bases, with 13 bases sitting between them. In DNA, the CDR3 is TGTGCCAGCAGCCAAGACAGGGGTGGTTACGAGACCCAGTACTTC. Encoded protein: CASSQDRGGYETQYF.

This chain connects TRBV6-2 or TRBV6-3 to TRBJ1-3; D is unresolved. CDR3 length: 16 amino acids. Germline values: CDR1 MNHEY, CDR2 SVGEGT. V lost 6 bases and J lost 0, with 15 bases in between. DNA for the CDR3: TGTGCCAGCAGCCTACCGCGGACGGTCTCTGGAAACACCATATATTTT. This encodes CASSLPRTVSGNTIYF.

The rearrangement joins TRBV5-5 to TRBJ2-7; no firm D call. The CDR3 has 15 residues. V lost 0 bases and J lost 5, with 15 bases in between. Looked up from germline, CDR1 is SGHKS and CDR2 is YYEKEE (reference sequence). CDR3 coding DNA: TGTGCCAGCAGCTTGGTTTCGGTTCCGTTGGACGAGCAGTACGTC. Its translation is CASSLVSVPLDEQYV.

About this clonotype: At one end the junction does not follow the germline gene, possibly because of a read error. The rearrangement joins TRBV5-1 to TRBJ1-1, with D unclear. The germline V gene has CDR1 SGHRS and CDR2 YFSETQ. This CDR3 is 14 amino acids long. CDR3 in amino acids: CASSPVGPNAEAFF. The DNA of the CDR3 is TGCGCCAGCAGCCCGGTCGGTCCGAACGCTGAAGCTTTCTTT.

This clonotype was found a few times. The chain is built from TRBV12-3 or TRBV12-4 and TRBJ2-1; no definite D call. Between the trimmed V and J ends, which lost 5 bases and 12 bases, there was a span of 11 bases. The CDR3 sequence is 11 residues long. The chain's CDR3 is CASSLGILQFF. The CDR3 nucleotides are TGTGCCAGCAGTCTAGGGATCCTGCAGTTCTTC.

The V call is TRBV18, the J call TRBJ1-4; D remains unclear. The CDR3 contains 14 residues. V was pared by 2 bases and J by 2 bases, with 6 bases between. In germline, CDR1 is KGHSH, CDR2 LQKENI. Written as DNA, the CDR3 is TGTGCCAGCTCACCAAAGAGGACTAATGAAAAACTGTTTTTT. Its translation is CASSPKRTNEKLFF.

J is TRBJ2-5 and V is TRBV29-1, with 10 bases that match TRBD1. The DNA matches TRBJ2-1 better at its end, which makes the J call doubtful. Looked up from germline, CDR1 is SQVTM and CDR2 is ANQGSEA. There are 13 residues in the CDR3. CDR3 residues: CSVPGQGYNEQFF. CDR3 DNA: TGCAGCGTTCCGGGACAGGGGTATAATGAGCAGTTCTTC.

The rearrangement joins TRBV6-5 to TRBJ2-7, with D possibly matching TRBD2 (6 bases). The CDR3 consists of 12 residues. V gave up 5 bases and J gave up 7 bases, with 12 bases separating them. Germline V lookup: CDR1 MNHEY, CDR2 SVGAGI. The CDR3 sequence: CASSTRSGEQYF. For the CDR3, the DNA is TGTGCCAGCAGTACAAGGAGCGGGGAGCAGTACTTC.

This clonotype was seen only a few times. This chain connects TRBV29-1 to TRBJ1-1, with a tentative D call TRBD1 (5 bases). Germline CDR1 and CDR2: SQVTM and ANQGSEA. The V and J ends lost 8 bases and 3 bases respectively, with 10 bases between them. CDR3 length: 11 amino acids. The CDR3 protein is CSPDSDTEAFF. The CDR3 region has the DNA TGCAGCCCTGACAGCGACACTGAAGCTTTCTTT.

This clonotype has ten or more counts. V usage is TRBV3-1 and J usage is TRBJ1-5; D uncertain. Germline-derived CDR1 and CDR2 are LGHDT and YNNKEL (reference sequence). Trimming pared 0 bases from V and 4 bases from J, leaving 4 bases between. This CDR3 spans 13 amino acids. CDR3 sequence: CASSQDVNQPQHF. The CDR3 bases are TGTGCCAGCAGCCAAGACGTGAATCAGCCCCAGCATTTT.

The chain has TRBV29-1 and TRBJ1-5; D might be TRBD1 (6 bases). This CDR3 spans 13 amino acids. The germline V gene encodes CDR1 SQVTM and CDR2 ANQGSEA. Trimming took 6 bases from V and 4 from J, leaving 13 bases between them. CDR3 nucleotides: TGCAGCGTACAGGGCATGGGGAATCAGCCCCAGCATTTT. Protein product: CSVQGMGNQPQHF.

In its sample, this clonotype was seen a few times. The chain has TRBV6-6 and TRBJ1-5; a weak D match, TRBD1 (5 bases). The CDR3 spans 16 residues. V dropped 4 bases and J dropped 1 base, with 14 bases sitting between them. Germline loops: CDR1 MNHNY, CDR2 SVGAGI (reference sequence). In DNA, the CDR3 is TGTGCCAGCAGTTCTGGGATCAGGGTAAGCAATCAGCCCCAGCATTTT. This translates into CASSSGIRVSNQPQHF.

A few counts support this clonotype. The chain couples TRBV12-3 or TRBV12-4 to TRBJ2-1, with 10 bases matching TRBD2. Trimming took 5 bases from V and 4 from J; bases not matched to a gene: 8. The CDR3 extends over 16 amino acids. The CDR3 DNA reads TGTGCCAGCAGTCCCCCTAGCGGGGGCCGATACAATGAGCAGTTCTTC. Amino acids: CASSPPSGGRYNEQFF.

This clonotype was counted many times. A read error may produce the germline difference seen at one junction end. CDR3: CASSPTGLAENIRYF. CDR3 in DNA: TGCGCCAGCAGCCCGACGGGACTAGCGGAAAACATTCGGTACTTC. This chain links TRBV5-1 with TRBJ2-4; 11 nucleotides line up with TRBD2. Per germline, CDR1 SGHRS and CDR2 YFSETQ. The CDR3 extends over 15 amino acids.

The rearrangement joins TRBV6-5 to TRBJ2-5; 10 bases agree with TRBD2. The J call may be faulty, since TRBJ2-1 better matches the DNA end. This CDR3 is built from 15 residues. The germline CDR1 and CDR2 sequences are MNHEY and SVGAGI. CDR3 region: CASSYAASGGHEQFF. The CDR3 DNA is TGTGCCAGCAGTTACGCGGCTAGCGGGGGCCATGAGCAGTTCTTC.

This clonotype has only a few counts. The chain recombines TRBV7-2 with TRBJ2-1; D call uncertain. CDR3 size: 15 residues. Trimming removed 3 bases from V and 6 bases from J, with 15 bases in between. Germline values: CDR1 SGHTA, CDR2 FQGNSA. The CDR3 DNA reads TGTGCCAGCAGCTTTCGCGGAGCCATTGGCAATGAGCAGTTCTTC. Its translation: CASSFRGAIGNEQFF.

The CDR3 sequence: CASSPSGREDTQYF. For the CDR3, the DNA is TGTGCCAGCAGTCCTAGCGGGAGGGAAGATACGCAGTATTTT. The chain uses TRBV7-9 and TRBJ2-3; 12 bases are shared with TRBD2. CDR3 length: 14 amino acids. Germline CDR1 reads SEHNR; CDR2 reads FQNEAQ (reference sequence). V shed 6 bases, J shed 5 bases, and the junction held 3 bases outside the gene matches.

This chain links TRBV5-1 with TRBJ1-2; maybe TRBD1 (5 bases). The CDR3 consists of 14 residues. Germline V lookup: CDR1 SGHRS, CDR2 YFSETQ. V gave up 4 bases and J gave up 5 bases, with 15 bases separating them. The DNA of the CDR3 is TGCGCCAGCAGCCCGGACGGGGGAAAATATGGCTACACCTTC. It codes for CASSPDGGKYGYTF.

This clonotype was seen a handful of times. Written as DNA, the CDR3 is TGTGCCCGGAGTTCCGGGAATGGGGGGGAGCAGTACGTC. The encoded protein is CARSSGNGGEQYV. The chain carries TRBV30 and TRBJ2-7; D is possibly TRBD2 (6 bases). Germline V lookup: CDR1 GTSNPN, CDR2 SVGIG (reference sequence). The CDR3 has 13 residues.

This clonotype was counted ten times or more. CDR3 amino acids: CASSQDGTQRGETQYF. The CDR3, as DNA: TGCGCCAGCAGCCAAGATGGGACACAAAGAGGAGAGACCCAGTACTTC. V is TRBV4-1 and J is TRBJ2-5; the D gene is possibly TRBD1 (6 bases). This CDR3 has 16 residues. Germline CDR1 MGHRA, CDR2 YSYEKL. Trimming pared 0 bases from V and 4 bases from J, leaving 15 bases between.

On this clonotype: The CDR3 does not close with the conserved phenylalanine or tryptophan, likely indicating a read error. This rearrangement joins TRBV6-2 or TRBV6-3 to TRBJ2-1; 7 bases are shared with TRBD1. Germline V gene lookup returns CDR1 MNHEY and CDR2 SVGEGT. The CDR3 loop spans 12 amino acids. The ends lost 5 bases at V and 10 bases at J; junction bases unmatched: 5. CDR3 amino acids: CASSKTGQEQFI. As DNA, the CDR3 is TGTGCCAGCAGTAAGACAGGGCAGGAGCAGTTCATC.

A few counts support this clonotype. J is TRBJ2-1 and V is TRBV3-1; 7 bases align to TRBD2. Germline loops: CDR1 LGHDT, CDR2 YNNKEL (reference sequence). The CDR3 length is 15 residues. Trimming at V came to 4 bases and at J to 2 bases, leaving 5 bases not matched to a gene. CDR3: CASSPAGRAYNEQFF. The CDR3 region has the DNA TGTGCCAGCAGCCCTGCTGGGAGGGCCTACAATGAGCAGTTCTTC.

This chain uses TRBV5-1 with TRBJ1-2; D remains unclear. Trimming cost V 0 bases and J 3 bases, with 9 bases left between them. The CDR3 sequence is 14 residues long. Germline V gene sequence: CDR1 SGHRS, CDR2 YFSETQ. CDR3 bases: TGCGCCAGCAGCTTGGATGCGCCCTACTATGGCTACACCTTC. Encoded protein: CASSLDAPYYGYTF.

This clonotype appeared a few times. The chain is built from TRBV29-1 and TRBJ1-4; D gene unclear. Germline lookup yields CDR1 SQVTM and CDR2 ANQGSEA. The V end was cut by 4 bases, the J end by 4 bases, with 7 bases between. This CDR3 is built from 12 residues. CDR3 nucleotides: TGCAGCGTTGGTCAGGTTAATGAAAAACTGTTTTTT. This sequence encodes CSVGQVNEKLFF.

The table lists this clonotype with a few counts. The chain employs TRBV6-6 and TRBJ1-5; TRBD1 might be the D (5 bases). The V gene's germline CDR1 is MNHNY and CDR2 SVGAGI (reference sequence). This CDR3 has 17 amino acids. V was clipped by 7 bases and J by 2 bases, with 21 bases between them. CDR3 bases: TGTGCCAGCAATCCGGGACTCAGAACTCGGGGCAATCAGCCCCAGCATTTT. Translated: CASNPGLRTRGNQPQHF.

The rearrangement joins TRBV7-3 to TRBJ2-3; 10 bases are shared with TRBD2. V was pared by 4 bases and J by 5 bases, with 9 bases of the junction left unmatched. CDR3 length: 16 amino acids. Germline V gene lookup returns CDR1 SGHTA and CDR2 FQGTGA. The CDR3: CASSSGLAGVVDTQYF. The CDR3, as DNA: TGTGCCAGCAGCTCGGGGCTAGCGGGAGTGGTAGATACGCAGTATTTT.

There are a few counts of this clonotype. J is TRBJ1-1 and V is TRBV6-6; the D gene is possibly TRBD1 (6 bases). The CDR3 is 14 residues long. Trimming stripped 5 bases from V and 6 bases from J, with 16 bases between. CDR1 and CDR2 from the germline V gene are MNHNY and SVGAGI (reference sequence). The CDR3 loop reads CASSNVQGNSEAFF. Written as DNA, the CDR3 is TGTGCCAGCAGTAACGTCCAGGGGAATTCTGAAGCTTTCTTT.

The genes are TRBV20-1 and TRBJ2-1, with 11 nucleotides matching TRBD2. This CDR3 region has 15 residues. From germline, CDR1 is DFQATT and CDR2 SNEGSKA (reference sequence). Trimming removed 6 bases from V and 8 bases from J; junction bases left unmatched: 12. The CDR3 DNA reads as TGCAGTGCCATCTTACTAGCGGGGGCGTCGGATGAGCAGTTCTTC. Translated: CSAILLAGASDEQFF.

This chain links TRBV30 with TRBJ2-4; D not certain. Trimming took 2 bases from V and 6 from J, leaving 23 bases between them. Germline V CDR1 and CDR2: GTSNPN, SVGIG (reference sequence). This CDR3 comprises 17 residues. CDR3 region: CAWSISLFIGSGNIQYF. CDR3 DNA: TGTGCCTGGAGTATCTCCTTATTTATTGGGTCGGGAAACATTCAGTACTTC.

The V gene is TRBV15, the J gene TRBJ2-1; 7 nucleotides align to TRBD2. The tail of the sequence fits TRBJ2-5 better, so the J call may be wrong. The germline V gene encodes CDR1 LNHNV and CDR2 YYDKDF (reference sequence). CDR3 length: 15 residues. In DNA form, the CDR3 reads TGTGCCACCAGCAGAGATCAATGGGCGGGGGTGACCCAGTACTTC. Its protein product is CATSRDQWAGVTQYF.